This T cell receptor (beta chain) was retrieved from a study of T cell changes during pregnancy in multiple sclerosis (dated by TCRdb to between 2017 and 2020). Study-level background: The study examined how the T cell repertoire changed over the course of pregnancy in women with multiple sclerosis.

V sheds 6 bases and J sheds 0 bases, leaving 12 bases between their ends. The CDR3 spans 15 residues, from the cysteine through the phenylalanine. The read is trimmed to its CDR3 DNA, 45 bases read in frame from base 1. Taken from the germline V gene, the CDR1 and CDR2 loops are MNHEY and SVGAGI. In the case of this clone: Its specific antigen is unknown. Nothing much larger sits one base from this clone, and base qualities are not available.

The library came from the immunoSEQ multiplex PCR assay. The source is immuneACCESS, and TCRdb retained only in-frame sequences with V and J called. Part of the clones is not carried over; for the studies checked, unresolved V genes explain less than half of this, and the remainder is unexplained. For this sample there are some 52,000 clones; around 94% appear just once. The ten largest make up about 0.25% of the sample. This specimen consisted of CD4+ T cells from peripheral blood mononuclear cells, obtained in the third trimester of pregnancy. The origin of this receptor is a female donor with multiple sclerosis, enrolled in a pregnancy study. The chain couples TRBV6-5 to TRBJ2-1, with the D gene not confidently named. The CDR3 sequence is CASSDTLSSYNEQFF. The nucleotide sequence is TGTGCCAGCAGCGACACGCTGAGCTCCTACAATGAGCAGTTCTTC.